This T cell receptor beta chain stems from a study of shared clonotypes between healthy human individuals. Study-wide results and caveats: Incompleteness in sorted-subset sequencing, despite large depth, was shown by rarefaction. An anticipated effect of sequencing depth on clonotype sharing among donors was recognized.

Some clones are missing from TCRdb's copy, which holds only in-frame ones; the method was immunoSEQ multiplex PCR. The sample shows hundreds of thousands of clones, about 96% of them seen only once. Germline assignment: CDR1 LGHNA and CDR2 YNFKEQ. The CDR3 totals 15 residues. V was trimmed by 0 bases and J by 2 bases, leaving 8 bases between them. This clone has just one count. The antigen is unknown. The genes are TRBV4-2 and TRBJ2-4; no reliable D call. Material for sequencing was naive CD4+ T cells sorted from blood. Subset defined: CD45RA+ positively selected. The clonotype originates from a woman in her 30s in good health. CDR3: CASSQDRVSKNIQYF. CDR3 bases: TGTGCCAGCAGCCAAGATCGAGTGTCCAAAAACATTCAGTACTTC.